Reported below is one TCR beta chain. V shed 4 bases and J shed 6 bases, with 13 bases lying between them. This CDR3 has 13 amino acids. Germline V gene lookup returns CDR1 SGHRS and CDR2 YFSETQ. The data belong to a study of T cells in localized non-small cell lung cancer. Libraries were prepared by immunoSEQ multiplex PCR; TCRdb keeps only in-frame clonotypes and omits some of them. The table records 40,000 to 55,000 clones, about three quarters of them present only once. This chain connects TRBV5-1 to TRBJ1-2; the D is unclear. The source material was PBMCs, sampled before any cancer treatment. This clonotype was obtained from a woman aged 40 to 75 with stage II lung adenocarcinoma. The CDR3 nucleotides read TGCGCCAGCAGCCTCATGACGGGAGATGGCTACACCTTC. It codes for CASSLMTGDGYTF.